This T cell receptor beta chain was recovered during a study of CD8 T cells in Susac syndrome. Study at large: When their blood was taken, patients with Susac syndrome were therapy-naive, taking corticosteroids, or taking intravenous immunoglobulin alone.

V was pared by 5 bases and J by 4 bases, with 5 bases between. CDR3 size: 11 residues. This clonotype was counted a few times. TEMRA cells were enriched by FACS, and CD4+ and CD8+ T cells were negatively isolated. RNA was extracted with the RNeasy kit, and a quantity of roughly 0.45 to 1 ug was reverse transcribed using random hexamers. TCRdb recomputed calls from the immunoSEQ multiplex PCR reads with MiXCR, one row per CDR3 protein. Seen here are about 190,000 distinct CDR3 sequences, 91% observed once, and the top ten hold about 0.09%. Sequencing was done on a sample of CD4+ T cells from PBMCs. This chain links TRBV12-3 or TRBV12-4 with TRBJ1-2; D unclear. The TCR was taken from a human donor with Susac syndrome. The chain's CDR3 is CASSPSYGYTF. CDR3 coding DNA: TGTGCCAGCAGTCCCAGCTATGGCTACACCTTC.